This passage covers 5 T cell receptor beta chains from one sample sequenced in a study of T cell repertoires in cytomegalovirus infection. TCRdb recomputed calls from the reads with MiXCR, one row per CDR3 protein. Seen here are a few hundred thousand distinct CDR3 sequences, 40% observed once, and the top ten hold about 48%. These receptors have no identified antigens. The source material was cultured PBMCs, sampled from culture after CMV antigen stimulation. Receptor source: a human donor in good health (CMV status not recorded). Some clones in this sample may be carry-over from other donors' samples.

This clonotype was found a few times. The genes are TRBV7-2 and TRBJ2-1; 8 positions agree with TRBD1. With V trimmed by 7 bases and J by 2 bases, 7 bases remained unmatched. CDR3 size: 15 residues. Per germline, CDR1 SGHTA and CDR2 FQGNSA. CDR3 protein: CASKITGGAYNEQFF. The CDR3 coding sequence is TGTGCCAGCAAGATCACAGGGGGAGCCTACAATGAGCAGTTCTTC.

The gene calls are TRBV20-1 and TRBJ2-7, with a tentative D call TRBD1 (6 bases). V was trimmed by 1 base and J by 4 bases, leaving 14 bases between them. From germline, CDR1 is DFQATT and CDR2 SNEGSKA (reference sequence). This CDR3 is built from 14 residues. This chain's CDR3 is CSARVGGRGYEQYF. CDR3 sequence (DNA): TGCAGTGCTAGAGTAGGGGGACGTGGATACGAGCAGTACTTC.

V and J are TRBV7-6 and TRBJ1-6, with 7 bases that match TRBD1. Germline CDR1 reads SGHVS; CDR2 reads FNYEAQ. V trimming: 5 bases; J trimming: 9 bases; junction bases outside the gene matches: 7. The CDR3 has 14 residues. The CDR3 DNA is TGTGCCAGCAGCCTCACAGGGGAGGGTTCACCCCTCCACTTT. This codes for CASSLTGEGSPLHF.

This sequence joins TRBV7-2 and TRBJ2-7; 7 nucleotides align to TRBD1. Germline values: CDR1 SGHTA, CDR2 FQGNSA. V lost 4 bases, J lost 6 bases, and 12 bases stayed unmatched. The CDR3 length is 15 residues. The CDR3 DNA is TGTGCCAGCAGCTGGTATGCAGGGGGTTCCGGCGAGCAGTACTTC. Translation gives CASSWYAGGSGEQYF.

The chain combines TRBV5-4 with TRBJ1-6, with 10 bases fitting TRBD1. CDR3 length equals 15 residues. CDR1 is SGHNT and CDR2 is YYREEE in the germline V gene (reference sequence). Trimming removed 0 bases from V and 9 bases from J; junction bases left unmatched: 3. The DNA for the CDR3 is TGTGCCAGCAGCTTGGGGGACAGGGGCTTTTCACCCCTCCACTTT. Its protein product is CASSLGDRGFSPLHF.